This TCR beta chain was documented in a study of blood T cells in healthy people across ages. Study-level background: Per two T cells, about one barcoded beta molecule was captured through template switching.

Donor samples were obtained from healthy Caucasian individuals from Russia, aged about 6 to 90. V shed 5 bases and J shed 7 bases, with 22 bases lying between them. From germline, CDR1 is SGHRS and CDR2 YFSETQ. The CDR3 runs to 15 residues. Primed by a sample-barcoded 5' primer and a J-beta primer mix, a second PCR proceeded for 7 to 11 cycles. Each CDR3 protein is one row after TCRdb ran MiXCR on the 5' RACE reads. The repertoire holds roughly 1,700,000 distinct CDR3 sequences, with 28% as singletons. Study-level points and caveats: The percentage of naive T cells correlated strongly with TCR beta diversity.

About this clonotype: What it recognizes is unknown.

This chain links TRBV5-1 with TRBJ2-7; D perhaps matches TRBD2 (5 bases). The sample taken for sequencing was blood. This receptor was identified in a woman aged 25 to 39 in good health. The CDR3 coding sequence is TGCGCCAGCAGGGACCTTGAGGGCGCCTTGGGGGAGCAGTACTTC. This gives the protein CASRDLEGALGEQYF.